The sequence of this TCR beta chain was determined in a study of cytomegalovirus exposure and HLA in healthy donors. Turning to the study itself: The Caucasian-associated ancestry cluster contained approximately 81% of the approximately 400 genotyped donors.

CDR3 size: 17 residues. J gave up 2 bases and V 0 bases, and 9 bases lay outside the gene matches. CDR1 MGHRA and CDR2 YSYEKL come from the germline V gene. PCR employed 60 Vbeta and 13 Jbeta primers. Sequencing used immunoSEQ multiplex PCR; TCRdb keeps in-frame clones, though not all of them. The sample includes about 200,000 clones, roughly an eighth of them seen just once. The sequence was obtained from a man between 45 and 60 years old in good health and CMV-seropositive. Sequencing was carried out using PBMCs. V gene TRBV4-1 combines with J gene TRBJ2-5; 7 nucleotides align to TRBD2. The CDR3 spells CASSQDPSGAQQETQYF. In nucleotides, the CDR3 is TGCGCCAGCAGCCAAGATCCCAGCGGGGCCCAACAAGAGACCCAGTACTTC.